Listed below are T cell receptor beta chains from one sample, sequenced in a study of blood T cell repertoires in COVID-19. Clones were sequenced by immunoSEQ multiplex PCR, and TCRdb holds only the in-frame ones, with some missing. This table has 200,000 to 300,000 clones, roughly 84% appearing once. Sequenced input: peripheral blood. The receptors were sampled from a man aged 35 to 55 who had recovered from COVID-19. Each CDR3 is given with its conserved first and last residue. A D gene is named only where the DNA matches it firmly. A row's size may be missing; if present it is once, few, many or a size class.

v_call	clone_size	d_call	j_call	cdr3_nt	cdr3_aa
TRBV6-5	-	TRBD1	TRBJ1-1	TGTGCCAGCAGTTTAACTCTCGGACAGGCCCGGCTTTCTTTT	CASSLTLGQARLSF
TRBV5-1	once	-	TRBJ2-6	TGCGCCAGCAGCTTGGCCGGCGACACTGGGGCCAACGTCCTGACTTTC	CASSLAGDTGANVLTF
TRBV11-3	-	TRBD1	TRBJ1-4	TGTGCCAGCAGCAAGGACAGGGTAAATGAAAAACTGTTTTTT	CASSKDRVNEKLFF
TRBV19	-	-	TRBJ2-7	TGTGCCAGTAGTATAGAGGCCTCCTTCTACGAGCAGTACTTC	CASSIEASFYEQYF
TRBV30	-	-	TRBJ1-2	TGTGCCTGCCCGAGTTTTATTGGCTACACCTTC	CACPSFIGYTF
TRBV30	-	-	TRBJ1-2	TGTGCCTGGACAGAACAGGGTTGGAATACTGGCTACACCTTC	CAWTEQGWNTGYTF
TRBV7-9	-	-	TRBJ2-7	TGTGCCAGCAGACTAGCCGGCGGGGTGGGCTACGAGCAGTACTTC	CASRLAGGVGYEQYF
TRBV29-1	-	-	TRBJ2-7	TGCAGCGTTTCCTTTTTGGAGATTCCGAGCCACGAGCAGTACTTC	CSVSFLEIPSHEQYF
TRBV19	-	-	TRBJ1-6	TGTGCCAGTAGTAAGGGGAGGGGTCACTGGGATTCACCCCTCCACTTT	CASSKGRGHWDSPLHF
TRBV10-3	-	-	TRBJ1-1	TGTGCCATCAGTGAGTCCCTAGGAGCTCCTCACACTGAAGCTTTCTTT	CAISESLGAPHTEAFF
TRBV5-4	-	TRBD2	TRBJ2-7	TGTGCCAGCAGCCGCCCTGGAGCGGGAGGATCCCACGAGCAGTACTTC	CASSRPGAGGSHEQYF
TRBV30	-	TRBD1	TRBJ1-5	TGTGCCTGGAGCGCAGACAGGGGCCAAAATCAGCCCCAGCATTTT	CAWSADRGQNQPQHF
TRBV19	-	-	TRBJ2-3	TGTGCCAGTAGTCCGGGGGTAGCGGGCACAGATACGCAGTATTTT	CASSPGVAGTDTQYF
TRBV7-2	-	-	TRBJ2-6	TGTGCCAGCAGCTCTCCCTTATCTGGGGCCAACGTCCTGACTTTC	CASSSPLSGANVLTF
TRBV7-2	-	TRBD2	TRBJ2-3	TGTGCCAGCAGCCCTAGCGGGCTAAGCACAGATACGCAGTATTTT	CASSPSGLSTDTQYF
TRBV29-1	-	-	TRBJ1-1	TGCAGCGTTTCTGACTCCCTTAGACCTGAAGCTTTCTTT	CSVSDSLRPEAFF
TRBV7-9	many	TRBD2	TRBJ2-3	TGTGCCAGCAGCCGAACTAGCGGTTACACAGATACGCAGTATTTT	CASSRTSGYTDTQYF
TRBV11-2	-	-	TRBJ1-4	TGTGCCAGCAGCTTAGCCGGGGTTAATGAAAAACTGTTTTTT	CASSLAGVNEKLFF
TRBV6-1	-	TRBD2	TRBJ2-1	TGTGCCAGCAGTGATTTTGGACTAGCGGGTGGTGAGCAGTTCTTC	CASSDFGLAGGEQFF
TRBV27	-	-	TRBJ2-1	TGTGCCAGCAGGGGGAGCTCCTACAATGAGCAGTTCTTC	CASRGSSYNEQFF
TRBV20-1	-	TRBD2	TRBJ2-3	TGCAGTGCTAGTTTCAGCGGGAGGAGGAATACGCAGTATTTT	CSASFSGRRNTQYF
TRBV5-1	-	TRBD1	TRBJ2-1	TGCGCCAGCAGCCAGGGGACAGGGGCCTACAATGAGCAGTTCTTC	CASSQGTGAYNEQFF
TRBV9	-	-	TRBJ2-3	TGTGCCAGCAGCGTGACTCCCGCAGATACGCAGTATTTT	CASSVTPADTQYF
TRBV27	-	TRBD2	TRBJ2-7	TGTGCCAGCAGCACAACTAGCGGGGGAACCTACGAGCAGTACTTC	CASSTTSGGTYEQYF
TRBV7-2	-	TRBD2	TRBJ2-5	TGTGCCAGCAGCGCCACACTAGCGGGGGGCCAAGAGACCCAGTACTTC	CASSATLAGGQETQYF
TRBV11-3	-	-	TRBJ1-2	TGTGCCAGCAGCTTAGAAGACAGGTCTACTAACTATGGCTACACCTTC	CASSLEDRSTNYGYTF
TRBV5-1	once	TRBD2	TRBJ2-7	TGCGCCAGCAGCCCACCTGGGGAGGGAGCCGAGCAGTACTTC	CASSPPGEGAEQYF
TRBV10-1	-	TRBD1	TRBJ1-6	TGCGCCAGCAGAGACAGGGGATCATCGCCCCTCCACTTT	CASRDRGSSPLHF
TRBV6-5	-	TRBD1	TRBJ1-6	TGTGCCATCGGACAGGGGAGCTCCTATAATTCACCCCTCCACTTT	CAIGQGSSYNSPLHF
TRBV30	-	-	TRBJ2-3	TGTGCCTGGAGCCCGGTGTTGCCGGGAGGCACAGATACGCAGTATTTT	CAWSPVLPGGTDTQYF
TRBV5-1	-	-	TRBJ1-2	TGCGCCAGCAGCCAAGAGTCAGGGGTCTATGGCTACACCTTC	CASSQESGVYGYTF
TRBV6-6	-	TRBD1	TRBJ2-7	TGTGCCAGCACTACAATAACCGGGACAGGGAGGGACGAGCAGTACTTC	CASTTITGTGRDEQYF
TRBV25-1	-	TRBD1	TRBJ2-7	TGTGCCAGCACCGGGACAGGGGGTCTGTGGTACTTC	CASTGTGGLWYF
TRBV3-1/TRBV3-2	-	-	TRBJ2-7	TGTGCCAGCAGCCAAGATGGGCGTTTCTACGAGCAGTACTTC	CASSQDGRFYEQYF
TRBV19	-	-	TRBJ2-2	TGTGCCAGTAGTATACGGTGGGTATGGAGCACCGGGGAGCTGTTTTTT	CASSIRWVWSTGELFF
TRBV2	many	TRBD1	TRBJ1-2	TGTGCCAGCAGTGCTAGGGACAGGGGTACCTATGGCTACACCTTC	CASSARDRGTYGYTF
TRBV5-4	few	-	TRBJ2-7	TGTGCCAGCAGCTTGGACCGTCGGGGTGGAGAGCAGTACTTC	CASSLDRRGGEQYF
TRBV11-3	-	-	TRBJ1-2	TGTGCCAGCAGCTTATCCGCACAGGGCCACTATGGCTACACCTTC	CASSLSAQGHYGYTF
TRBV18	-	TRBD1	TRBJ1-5	TGTGCCAGCTCACCACCGGGACAGGGGACTCAGCCCCAGCATTTT	CASSPPGQGTQPQHF
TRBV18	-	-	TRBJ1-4	TGTGCCAGCTCACCACCGGGGTCCACACGCGGGGAAAAACTGTTTTTT	CASSPPGSTRGEKLFF
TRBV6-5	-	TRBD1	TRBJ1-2	TGTGCCAGCAGTCAGACAGGGGCGGGGTATGGCTACACCTTC	CASSQTGAGYGYTF
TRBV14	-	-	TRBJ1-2	TGTGCCAGCAGCCTGAGTTCTGGGAGCTCCTATGGCTACACCTTC	CASSLSSGSSYGYTF
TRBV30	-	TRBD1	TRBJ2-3	TGTGCCTCCGAAAGGACAGGGGGCTTCACAGATACGCAGTATTTT	CASERTGGFTDTQYF
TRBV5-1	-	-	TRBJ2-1	TGCGCCAGCAGCTTGGGCGGGCCCGAAAATGAGCAGTTCTTC	CASSLGGPENEQFF
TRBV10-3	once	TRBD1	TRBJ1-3	TGTGCCACCCGGGCGGGACAGGGGAGCACCATATATTTT	CATRAGQGSTIYF
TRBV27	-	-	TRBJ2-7	TGTGCCAGCAGGCCAACGACTAGGACTCCCTACGAGCAGTACTTC	CASRPTTRTPYEQYF
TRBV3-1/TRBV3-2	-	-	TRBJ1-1	TGTGCCAGCAGCCAAGCCCACGGGTGGGCTTTCTTT	CASSQAHGWAFF
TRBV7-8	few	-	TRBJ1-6	TGTGCCAGCAGCTTAGCGCGGGACCGCCGCGAACGGGATTCACCCCTCCACTTT	CASSLARDRRERDSPLHF
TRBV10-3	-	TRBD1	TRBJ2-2	TGTGCCATCAGCCGACAGGGAAACACCGGGGAGCTGTTTTTT	CAISRQGNTGELFF
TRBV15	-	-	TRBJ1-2	TGTGCCACCAGCAGAGCTTTGGACAGCCTATATGGCTACACCTTC	CATSRALDSLYGYTF
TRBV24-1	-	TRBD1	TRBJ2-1	TGTGCCACCAGTGATTCCGGGACAGGGGACACCTACAATGAGCAGTTCTTC	CATSDSGTGDTYNEQFF
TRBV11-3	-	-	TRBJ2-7	TGTGCCAGCAGCTTAGAATCCGAGGTATTAGATTACGAGCAGTACTTC	CASSLESEVLDYEQYF
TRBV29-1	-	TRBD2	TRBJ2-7	TGCAGCGTTGCTAGCGGGAGGGCCTTTTCGGAGCAGTACTTC	CSVASGRAFSEQYF
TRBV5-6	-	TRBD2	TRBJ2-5	TGTGCCAGCAGCGACCTAGCGGTGGGGGTAGAGACCCAGTACTTC	CASSDLAVGVETQYF
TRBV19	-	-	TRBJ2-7	TGTGCCAGTAGTATTAAGTCTGGCGGAGCACTCTACGAGCAGTACTTC	CASSIKSGGALYEQYF
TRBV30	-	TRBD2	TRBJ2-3	TGTGCCTGGGCTAGCGGGGGGGATGGTGGAGATACGCAGTATTTT	CAWASGGDGGDTQYF
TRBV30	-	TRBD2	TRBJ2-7	TGTGCCTGGATCCAGCGGGGCCACGAGCAGTACTTC	CAWIQRGHEQYF